The 30 T cell receptor beta chains below come from one sample, sequenced in a study of tumor-infiltrating lymphocytes in primary liver carcinoma. Using a constant-region primer together with ProtoScript II reverse transcriptase, TCR beta cDNA was made from about 490 ng of total RNA. Library construction for TCR beta comprised three nested multiplex PCR rounds performed with slightly modified ARM-PCR. The first two PCR rounds, nine to ten cycles each, used TRBV1-TRBV30 forward primers and a C-beta reverse primer. TCRdb reanalysed the multiplex PCR reads using MiXCR and keeps one entry per CDR3 protein. The sample has 90,000 to 140,000 distinct CDR3 sequences, 80% to 85% seen once. Without any cell sorting, about 20-32 mg of bulk tissue yielded co-extracted RNA and DNA. The sample consisted of liver tumor tissue from sampling region 3. Noted subset: tumor region T3, left-lateral pole. The receptors derive from a man aged 35-49 years with primary liver carcinoma and hepatitis B virus infection.

This clonotype was detected ten times or more. The rearrangement links TRBV7-8 to TRBJ2-3; a weak D match, TRBD1 (6 bases). The CDR3 spans 14 residues. Trimming took 4 bases from V and 3 from J, leaving 11 bases between them. The V gene's germline CDR1 is SGHVS and CDR2 FQNEAQ. The CDR3 region is CASSSGAGTDTQYF. The DNA for the CDR3 is TGTGCCAGCAGCTCAGGGGCAGGGACAGATACGCAGTATTTT.

This clonotype was recorded many times. A much larger clone lies one base from this, so it may be a read error. This CDR3 reads CASAYHGGAGTDTQYF. CDR3 DNA sequence: TGTGCCAGCGCCTACCACGGCGGGGCGGGCACAGATACGCAGTATTTT. The J gene is TRBJ2-3, the V gene TRBV6-5; tentatively, D is TRBD2 (6 bases). This CDR3 comprises 16 residues. Between the trimmed V and J ends, which lost 8 bases and 1 base, there was a span of 19 bases. Looked up from germline, CDR1 is MNHEY and CDR2 is SVGAGI.

A note on this clonotype: The junction differs from germline at one of its ends, possibly a read error. V is TRBV7-9 and J is TRBJ2-1; D may be TRBD2 (6 bases). CDR3 size: 16 residues. The germline V gene has CDR1 SEHNR and CDR2 FQNEAQ (reference sequence). The CDR3 DNA reads TGTGCCAGCAGCCCAGATGGGGGGATTAAAGGTAATGGGCAGTTCTTC. Protein product: CASSPDGGIKGNGQFF.

About this clonotype: At one end, the junction sequence differs from germline, possibly due to a read error. The V call is TRBV20-1, the J call TRBJ1-5, with D tentatively TRBD1 (6 bases). There are 14 residues in the CDR3. CDR1 is DFQATT and CDR2 is SNEGSKA in the germline V gene (reference sequence). CDR3 loop: CNAGGLRGGQPQHF. In DNA, the CDR3 is TGCAATGCTGGGGGCCTTAGGGGGGGTCAGCCCCAGCATTTT.

V gene TRBV29-1 combines with J gene TRBJ1-1; no reliable D call. Trimming took off 3 bases at V and 6 bases at J, with 14 bases between the two ends. Per germline, CDR1 SQVTM and CDR2 ANQGSEA. The CDR3 is 13 amino acids. In nucleotides, the CDR3 is TGCAGCGTTGAGGCAGAAATGAAACCTGAAGCTTTCTTT. Protein: CSVEAEMKPEAFF.

Comment on this clonotype: Sequence at one end of the junction differs from germline and may be a read error. This chain joins TRBV6-2 or TRBV6-3 and TRBJ1-1; 7 bases fit TRBD1. This CDR3 is 14 amino acids long. Germline assignment: CDR1 MNHEY and CDR2 SVGEGT. CDR3 coding DNA: TGTGCCAGCAGTTGCCAGGGGGGTAGGACTGAAGCTATCTTT. It encodes CASSCQGGRTEAIF.

Comments on this clonotype: The CDR3 carries no conserved terminal phenylalanine or tryptophan, so it likely arises from a read error. This chain connects TRBV14 to TRBJ1-6; weak D call: TRBD1 (6 bases). The CDR3 consists of 14 residues. Germline CDR1 reads SGHDN; CDR2 reads FVKESK. CDR3 amino acids: CDSSNSGENSPLHV. In DNA, the CDR3 is TGTGACAGCAGCAACTCAGGGGAAAATTCACCCCTCCACGTT.

Turning to this clonotype: Since the CDR3 does not end with the conserved phenylalanine or tryptophan, this likely comes from a read error. This rearrangement joins TRBV6-2 or TRBV6-3 to TRBJ2-3; 7 nucleotides line up with TRBD2. The CDR3 spans 13 residues. Germline V gives CDR1 MNHEY, CDR2 SVGEGT. The CDR3 is CASSSALANMQYC. As DNA, the CDR3 is TGTGCCAGTAGTTCGGCACTAGCGAATATGCAGTATTGT.

Details on this clonotype: A junction boundary mismatches the germline segment, possibly from a read error. The chain has TRBV29-1 and TRBJ1-5; TRBD1 matches at 7 bases. The CDR3 has 13 residues. Germline V gene sequence: CDR1 SQVTM, CDR2 ANQGSEA. For the CDR3, the DNA is TGCAGCCTTGGCGGGACAGCTAATCAACCCCAGCATTTT. Its translation: CSLGGTANQPQHF.

On this clonotype itself: Mismatch with germline at one junction end may stem from a read error. The V call is TRBV24-1, the J call TRBJ2-1, with a tentative D call TRBD1 (5 bases). The CDR3 consists of 11 residues. Germline loops: CDR1 KGHDR, CDR2 SFDVKD. The CDR3 DNA is TGTGCCACGGGGCGTGATGGTGAGCGGTTCTTC. Amino acids: CATGRDGERFF.

The chain uses TRBV7-9 and TRBJ2-2; 9 bases agree with TRBD1. The CDR3 runs 15 residues. After removal of 9 bases from V and 8 bases from J, the junction contained 13 bases not matched to a gene. Germline-derived CDR1 and CDR2 are SEHNR and FQNEAQ (reference sequence). The CDR3 sequence: CARSTGTGMSGELFF. CDR3 coding DNA: TGTGCCAGAAGCACAGGGACAGGGATGTCAGGGGAGCTGTTTTTT.

The V and J genes are TRBV20-1 and TRBJ2-5, with TRBD2 matching 8 bases. This CDR3 region has 16 residues. Germline V CDR1 and CDR2: DFQATT, SNEGSKA (reference sequence). J gave up 7 bases and V 4 bases, and 17 bases lay outside the gene matches. The CDR3 reads CSATLWLAGLAGTQYF. CDR3 bases: TGCAGTGCTACCCTCTGGCTAGCGGGCCTCGCGGGGACCCAGTACTTC.

The chain uses TRBV6-5 and TRBJ2-1; D uncertain. The V gene lost 6 bases and the J gene lost 7 bases, with 22 bases spanning the gap. Germline V gives CDR1 MNHEY, CDR2 SVGAGI. This CDR3 spans 16 amino acids. The CDR3 DNA follows: TGTGCCAGCAGCTCACCGGCCCCCGTGGGGTATAATGAGCAGTTCTTC. Its translation is CASSSPAPVGYNEQFF.

Regarding this clonotype: A junction end diverges from the germline sequence, so it may reflect a read error. The genes are TRBV6-9 and TRBJ2-2; D might be TRBD1 (5 bases). Looked up from germline, CDR1 is MNHGY and CDR2 is SVAAGI. CDR3 length: 13 amino acids. CDR3 DNA sequence: TGTGCCAGCGCCAAGGTGGACACCTGGGAGCTGTTTTTT. It yields the protein CASAKVDTWELFF.

As for this clonotype: The junction and the germline gene differ at one end; a read error may be behind it. The chain couples TRBV7-3 to TRBJ2-2; TRBD2 matches at 7 bases. This CDR3 contains 13 residues. Germline values: CDR1 SGHTA, CDR2 FQGTGA. CDR3 coding DNA: TGTGCCAGCCAGCGGGACCGGGACGGGGAGCTGATTTTT. Translated: CASQRDRDGELIF.

The CDR3 spells CSVEAPNNELFF. The CDR3 DNA reads as TGCAGCGTTGAAGCCCCCAACAATGAACTGTTCTTC. The chain links TRBV29-1 to TRBJ2-1; D remains unclear. This CDR3 comprises 12 residues. V lost 1 base to trimming and J lost 15 bases, with 16 bases between them. The V gene's germline CDR1 is SQVTM and CDR2 ANQGSEA.

With respect to this clonotype: The junction and the germline gene differ at one end; a read error may be behind it. The chain uses TRBV20-1 and TRBJ2-7; 7 nucleotides line up with TRBD1. The CDR3 is 15 amino acids. The germline CDR1 and CDR2 sequences are DFQATT and SNEGSKA (reference sequence). The CDR3 DNA sequence: TGCAGTGCTAGAGATGTAGGGGACAGCTCCTACGAGGAGTACTTC. It specifies CSARDVGDSSYEEYF.

Note on this clonotype: The junction departs from germline at one end; a sequencing error may be responsible. The V gene is TRBV18, the J gene TRBJ1-1; D gene unclear. The CDR3 loop spans 13 amino acids. Looked up from germline, CDR1 is KGHSH and CDR2 is LQKENI. The CDR3 here is CASSWQRNTETFF. The CDR3 bases are TGTGCCAGCTCTTGGCAGCGGAACACTGAAACTTTCTTT.

For this clonotype: A junction end diverges from the germline sequence, so it may reflect a read error. The chain couples TRBV6-5 to TRBJ1-1; perhaps TRBD1 as D (6 bases). The CDR3 loop spans 15 amino acids. CDR1 MNHEY and CDR2 SVGAGI come from the germline V gene. The CDR3 bases are TGTGCCAGCAGTTACTCGCCAACAGGGAGCACTGAAGCTTTATTT. This gives the protein CASSYSPTGSTEALF.

This clonotype was detected once. The conserved phenylalanine or tryptophan normally closing the CDR3 is absent here, so this likely arose from a read error. J is TRBJ2-3 and V is TRBV6-2 or TRBV6-3; D is perhaps TRBD1 (5 bases). The CDR3 totals 13 residues. V lost 10 bases and J 2 bases, leaving 13 bases between the germline ends. The germline V gene encodes CDR1 MNHEY and CDR2 SVGEGT. The CDR3, as DNA: TGTGCCATAACAGGTTCGGACACAGATACGCAGTATCTT. Encoded protein: CAITGSDTDTQYL.

Worth noting for this clonotype: A read error may account for a junction end that differs from germline. The chain is built from TRBV6-2 or TRBV6-3 and TRBJ1-1, with a possible D match to TRBD1 (5 bases). This CDR3 contains 14 residues. The germline V gene has CDR1 MNHEY and CDR2 SVGEGT. The CDR3 here is CANSYSSGLTEAFF. The DNA for the CDR3 is TGTGCCAACAGTTATTCCTCAGGGCTCACTGAAGCTTTCTTT.

This clonotype was seen once. The gene calls are TRBV29-1 and TRBJ1-6; 7 bases agree with TRBD1. The trim removed 4 bases at V and 11 bases at J, leaving 8 bases unmatched. Per germline, CDR1 SQVTM and CDR2 ANQGSEA. This CDR3 is built from 13 residues. CDR3: CSVGDRANPPLHF. CDR3 coding DNA: TGCAGCGTTGGCGACAGGGCAAATCCACCCCTCCACTTT.

Comments on this clonotype: The junction differs from germline at one of its ends, possibly a read error. The chain combines TRBV29-1 with TRBJ2-7, with D perhaps matching TRBD1 (6 bases). CDR1 SQVTM and CDR2 ANQGSEA come from the germline V gene. The CDR3 consists of 11 residues. CDR3 sequence reads: CSLEGGHEQYF. The CDR3 DNA reads TGCAGCCTTGAAGGGGGTCATGAGCAGTATTTC.

This chain links TRBV5-6 with TRBJ1-1; 10 bases fit TRBD1. This CDR3 spans 16 amino acids. CDR1 and CDR2 (germline): SGHDT, YYEEEE. The V and J ends lost 3 bases and 5 bases, in that order; junction bases with no gene match: 10. The CDR3 region has the DNA TGTGCCAGCAGCTACCGGAGGGACAGGGGCAGAACTGAAGCTTTCTTT. This codes for CASSYRRDRGRTEAFF.

This chain's CDR3 is CASSPTCTSSGRYTDTQHF. The CDR3 DNA reads TGTGCCAGCAGCCCGACCTGCACCTCTAGCGGGAGGTACACAGATACGCAGCATTTT. The chain employs TRBV4-2 and TRBJ2-3; D uncertain. The last part of the DNA fits TRBJ1-5 better; the J call may be wrong. The germline CDR1 and CDR2 sequences are LGHNA and YNFKEQ. The CDR3 has 19 amino acids.

This clonotype was picked up one time. Relative to the germline gene, one junction end is altered; a read error may explain this. This chain links TRBV11-2 with TRBJ2-6; tentative D call: TRBD2 (5 bases). There are 15 residues in the CDR3. Germline assignment: CDR1 SGHAT and CDR2 FQNNGV. The CDR3 reads CTTQRPRSEANVLTF. In DNA, the CDR3 is TGTACCACGCAGCGGCCGCGCTCTGAGGCCAACGTCCTGACTTTC.

The V and J genes are TRBV12-3 or TRBV12-4 and TRBJ1-2; D not resolved. The CDR3 sequence is 12 residues long. The chain's CDR3 is CASRLEGRGYTF. In nucleotides, the CDR3 is TGTGCTAGCCGTTTAGAGGGTCGCGGCTACACCTTC.

This clonotype was counted once. This may arise from a read error, as a much more abundant clone is one base away. This rearrangement joins TRBV14 to TRBJ1-2, with D uncertain. Germline V CDR1 and CDR2: SGHDN, FVKESK. Trimming removed 1 base from V and 10 bases from J, with 22 bases in between. CDR3 length: 16 amino acids. CDR3 residues: CASSQVNPPRGNDYTF. DNA of the CDR3: TGTGCCAGCAGCCAAGTTAACCCCCCGCGGGGAAATGACTACACCTTC.

A single count supports this clonotype. A read error may account for a junction end that differs from germline. The gene calls are TRBV5-4 and TRBJ1-5; 10 bases match TRBD1. Per germline, CDR1 SGHNT and CDR2 YYREEE (reference sequence). This CDR3 comprises 15 residues. DNA of the CDR3: TGTGTCAGCAACCCCGACAGGGGGCTGAATCAGCCCCAGCATTTT. Its protein product is CVSNPDRGLNQPQHF.

The chain employs TRBV7-8 and TRBJ2-3, with D possibly matching TRBD2 (5 bases). Germline-derived CDR1 and CDR2 are SGHVS and FQNEAQ. V lost 5 bases to trimming and J lost 6 bases, with 15 bases between them. This CDR3 contains 14 residues. CDR3 DNA: TGTGCCAGCAGCATTAGCGTATACACCGATACGCAGTATTTT. Protein: CASSISVYTDTQYF.